The T cell receptor (beta chain) described here comes from a study of blood T cell repertoires in COVID-19. The overall study: Spain, Italy and the United States supplied samples that represented acute and convalescent COVID-19. PBMCs, B-cell-depleted T cells, or T cells were the source of the cDNA or gDNA that made up the material.

The CDR3 has 14 amino acids. V was shortened by 4 bases and J by 3 bases, with 11 bases between the two germline ends. Germline-derived CDR1 and CDR2 are SGDLS and YYNGEE. As handled by the study authors: Reference gene primer amplification gave nucleated cell count estimates. The protocol was immunoSEQ multiplex PCR, while the TCRdb copy is restricted to in-frame clones and leaves out a portion. That table supplies the V and J calls and clone size; D and trimming were determined from the DNA. In the table there are 160,000 or so clones, 79% of which are singletons. This clone is a singleton in its sample. Seattle's enrolled individuals joined amid active infection and were then monitored longitudinally.

The chain links TRBV9 to TRBJ2-1; weak D call: TRBD2 (5 bases). The sequencing input was peripheral blood. This sequence originates from a woman aged 55 to 70 with COVID-19, enrolled during active disease. The CDR3 region has the DNA TGTGCCAGCAGCCCCGAGAGGGACTACAATGAGCAGTTCTTC. Translation gives CASSPERDYNEQFF. The variable domain in full, with the rest retrieved from reference TRBV9 and TRBJ2-1, is DSGVTQTPKHLITATGQRVTLRCSPRSGDLSVYWYQQSLDQGLQFLIQYYNGEERAKGNILERFSAQQFPDLHSELNLSSLELGDSALYFCASSPERDYNEQFFGPGTRLTVL.